In this sample, the clone carrying this T cell receptor (beta chain) turned up many times. These data originate in a study of T-cell reconstitution after alpha-beta-depleted transplantation in children. The length of the CDR3 is 14 residues. V was shortened by 2 bases and J by 7 bases, with 9 bases between the two germline ends. Molecular barcoding with unique molecular identifiers was used for the TCRbeta library. Using its own MiXCR run on the PCR reads, TCRdb lists one record per CDR3 protein. There are about 600,000 distinct CDR3 sequences in the sample; 20% to 25% occur only once, and over 12% lies in the top ten.

The source material was PBMCs, mostly from graft donor cells, sampled 360 days after TCRalphabeta/CD19-depleted stem cell transplant. The rearrangement links TRBV12-3 or TRBV12-4 to TRBJ1-6; D is undetermined. This sequence was found in a boy less than two years old who had a stem cell transplant for acute myeloid leukemia, so the T cells may come from the graft donor. CDR3 coding DNA: TGTGCCAGCAGTTTAAGGGCGCGGAATTCACCCCTCCACTTT. Translation gives CASSLRARNSPLHF.